This entry concerns a single TCR beta chain. The data stem from a study of T cell responses to AZD1222 COVID-19 vaccine. Generated by immunoSEQ multiplex PCR, the TCRdb table keeps only in-frame clones and is missing some. The sample carries 100,000 to 150,000 clones, about 90% recorded once. The sequenced sample was peripheral blood, obtained on day 0 of AZD1222 vaccination. The sequence was collected from an adult in good health.

For the CDR3, the DNA is TGTGCCAGCAGCGCTACTAGCGGGCAGACCACCTACAATGAGCAGTTCTTC. This gives the protein CASSATSGQTTYNEQFF. The chain links TRBV7-9 to TRBJ2-1; 9 bases agree with TRBD2. V lost 5 bases to trimming and J lost 2 bases; unmatched junction nucleotides: 10. The germline V gene encodes CDR1 SEHNR and CDR2 FQNEAQ (reference sequence). CDR3 length equals 17 residues.